These 26 T cell receptor beta chains originate from one sample sequenced in a study of OX40 agonist ivuxolimab in advanced cancers. Assay used: immunoSEQ multiplex PCR; TCRdb lists only in-frame clones, some missing. The table records some 60,000 clones, around 90% of them present only once. The sequenced sample was CD4+ or CD8+ T cells sorted from blood, obtained in a trial of the OX40 agonist ivuxolimab. The receptors originated from an adult with an advanced solid tumor such as melanoma, head and neck, liver or kidney cancer.

This chain joins TRBV6-6 and TRBJ2-7, with D tentatively TRBD1 (6 bases). The CDR3 runs to 16 residues. V shed 3 bases and J shed 3 bases, with 18 bases lying between them. In germline, CDR1 is MNHNY, CDR2 SVGAGI (reference sequence). Here the CDR3 reads CASSYLHGDKIYEQYF. In nucleotides, the CDR3 is TGTGCCAGCAGTTATCTTCACGGGGACAAGATCTACGAGCAGTACTTC.

As regards this clone: A read error may produce the germline difference seen at one junction end. The chain has TRBV7-9 and TRBJ2-1; D possibly corresponds to TRBD1 (6 bases). Germline loops: CDR1 SEHNR, CDR2 FQNEAQ (reference sequence). The CDR3 contains 15 residues. CDR3 sequence: CASSLGAGVYDEQFF. The CDR3 DNA follows: TGTGCCAGCAGCTTAGGGGCAGGGGTCTACGATGAGCAGTTCTTC.

The chain combines TRBV27 with TRBJ1-5, with unresolved D. Germline lookup yields CDR1 MNHEY and CDR2 SMNVEV (reference sequence). This CDR3 has 13 residues. The V end was cut by 6 bases, the J end by 6 bases, with 12 bases between. The CDR3 here is CASSLEPGQPQHF. The CDR3 nucleotides read TGTGCCAGCAGCCTAGAGCCCGGTCAGCCCCAGCATTTT.

The V gene is TRBV11-2, the J gene TRBJ2-7; D not certain. Trimming removed 2 bases at V and 3 bases at J, with 17 bases between. The germline V gene has CDR1 SGHAT and CDR2 FQNNGV. The CDR3 loop spans 16 amino acids. CDR3 in DNA: TGTGCCAGCAGCTTACGGCAGCTGGATCCGGGCTACGAGCAGTACTTC. As protein: CASSLRQLDPGYEQYF.

This chain links TRBV7-2 with TRBJ2-1; 9 bases fit TRBD2. V shed 4 bases, J shed 5 bases, and the junction held 6 bases outside the gene matches. The CDR3 is 15 residues long. Germline V gives CDR1 SGHTA, CDR2 FQGNSA. In DNA form, the CDR3 reads TGTGCCAGCAGCTCGAGAAGCGGGAGGCACAATGAGCAGTTCTTC. Its protein product is CASSSRSGRHNEQFF.

The chain is built from TRBV5-1 and TRBJ2-1; 9 nucleotides agree with TRBD1. The germline V gene has CDR1 SGHRS and CDR2 YFSETQ. The J segment lost 4 bases and the V segment lost 4 bases, leaving 6 bases of the junction unmatched. CDR3 size: 15 residues. The CDR3 bases are TGCGCCAGCAGCGCCGGGACAGGGACTTACAATGAGCAGTTCTTC. Amino acids: CASSAGTGTYNEQFF.

J is TRBJ2-7 and V is TRBV10-3; D remains ambiguous. Germline lookup yields CDR1 ENHRY and CDR2 SYGVKD. This CDR3 is 12 amino acids long. Trimming pared 0 bases from V and 0 bases from J, leaving 0 bases between. CDR3 bases: TGTGCCATCAGTGAGTCCTCCTACGAGCAGTACTTC. Encoded protein: CAISESSYEQYF.

The V call is TRBV6-5, the J call TRBJ2-3; D is unresolved. This CDR3 comprises 13 residues. The ends were cut back, 6 bases at V and 6 bases at J, with 13 bases in the middle. Germline values: CDR1 MNHEY, CDR2 SVGAGI. CDR3 in DNA: TGTGCCAGCAGCAGCGTCAACCGGGATACGCAGTATTTT. Its protein is CASSSVNRDTQYF.

V is TRBV27 and J is TRBJ2-7, with D unresolved. V lost 7 bases, J lost 4 bases, and 11 bases lay in between. Looked up from germline, CDR1 is MNHEY and CDR2 is SMNVEV (reference sequence). This CDR3 has 12 amino acids. This CDR3 reads CASKAPTYEQYF. The CDR3 coding sequence is TGTGCCAGCAAAGCCCCTACTTACGAGCAGTACTTC.

This clone showed up just once. This rearrangement joins TRBV29-1 to TRBJ2-7; D ambiguous. Germline-derived CDR1 and CDR2 are SQVTM and ANQGSEA. The CDR3 has 12 residues. Trimming removed 4 bases at V and 2 bases at J, with 9 bases between. CDR3 sequence (DNA): TGCAGCGTTGGTCCAGGAACCTACGAGCAGTACTTC. The encoded protein is CSVGPGTYEQYF.

The rearrangement links TRBV2 to TRBJ2-2; D not certain. Trimming stripped 2 bases from V and 8 bases from J, with 15 bases between. Germline V lookup: CDR1 SNHLY, CDR2 FYNNEI. CDR3 length: 15 residues. As DNA, the CDR3 is TGTGCCAGCAGTGAAAGGTTCCACCCTCGGGGGGAGCTGTTTTTT. The encoded protein is CASSERFHPRGELFF.

The J gene is TRBJ2-7, the V gene TRBV4-2; the D is unclear. CDR3 length: 11 amino acids. V lost 1 base to trimming and J lost 6 bases, with 4 bases between them. Germline V lookup: CDR1 LGHNA, CDR2 YNFKEQ. The DNA of the CDR3 is TGTGCCAGCAGCCAAGGGCCCGAGCAGTACTTC. Protein: CASSQGPEQYF.

The genes are TRBV13 and TRBJ1-1; unclear D gene. V shed 2 bases and J shed 1 base, with 20 bases lying between them. The CDR3 has 18 residues. Germline-derived CDR1 and CDR2 are PRHDT and FYEKMQ (reference sequence). CDR3 sequence reads: CASSLPSRQRIGNTEAFF. In nucleotides, the CDR3 is TGTGCCAGCAGCTTACCCTCCAGACAACGTATAGGGAACACTGAAGCTTTCTTT.

The chain carries TRBV9 and TRBJ2-1, with 8 bases that match TRBD2. The J segment lost 0 bases and the V segment lost 0 bases, leaving 2 bases of the junction unmatched. The V gene's germline CDR1 is SGDLS and CDR2 YYNGEE. The CDR3 totals 16 residues. CDR3 protein: CASSVVGTSSYNEQFF. CDR3 coding DNA: TGTGCCAGCAGCGTAGTGGGGACTAGCTCCTACAATGAGCAGTTCTTC.

The chain joins TRBV5-6 to TRBJ2-5; 12 bases line up with TRBD2. J lost 5 bases, V lost 0 bases, and 8 bases had no gene match. Germline V gives CDR1 SGHDT, CDR2 YYEEEE. This CDR3 has 17 amino acids. The CDR3 sequence: CASSLETSGSPRETQYF. The CDR3 bases are TGTGCCAGCAGCTTGGAGACTAGCGGGAGTCCGAGGGAGACCCAGTACTTC.

This clone was observed a single time. The rearrangement links TRBV19 to TRBJ2-7, with D tentatively TRBD1 (6 bases). Germline CDR1 is LNHDA and CDR2 is SQIVND (reference sequence). The CDR3 contains 14 residues. Trimming pared 5 bases from V and 1 base from J, leaving 12 bases between. The CDR3 region is CASSGTGSSYEQYF. The CDR3 coding sequence is TGTGCCAGTAGTGGAACAGGGTCGTCCTACGAGCAGTACTTC.

The chain couples TRBV5-4 to TRBJ1-2; 8 bases align to TRBD1. Losses at the gene ends were 5 bases for V and 6 bases for J; bases not matched to a gene: 9. The CDR3 loop spans 14 amino acids. Germline CDR1 SGHNT, CDR2 YYREEE (reference sequence). This CDR3 is CASSPTQGADGYTF. The CDR3 DNA sequence: TGTGCCAGCAGTCCGACCCAGGGGGCGGATGGCTACACCTTC. Based on the CDR3 plus reference TRBV5-4 and TRBJ1-2, the full variable domain is ETGVTQSPTHLIKTRGQQVTLRCSSQSGHNTVSWYQQALGQGPQFIFQYYREEENGRGNFPPRFSGLQFPNYSSELNVNALELDDSALYLCASSPTQGADGYTFGSGTRLTVV.

The chain uses TRBV15 and TRBJ1-3, with TRBD1 as a possible D gene (5 bases). The ends were cut back, 0 bases at V and 0 bases at J, with 12 bases in the middle. This CDR3 comprises 17 residues. Looked up from germline, CDR1 is LNHNV and CDR2 is YYDKDF (reference sequence). Here the CDR3 reads CATSRDTGTYSGNTIYF. CDR3 bases: TGTGCCACCAGCAGAGATACCGGGACCTACTCTGGAAACACCATATATTTT. Using reference TRBV15 and TRBJ1-3 for the parts outside the CDR3, the full variable domain is DAMVIQNPRYQVTQFGKPVTLSCSQTLNHNVMYWYQQKSSQAPKLLFHYYDKDFNNEADTPDNFQSRRPNTSFCFLDIRSPGLGDTAMYLCATSRDTGTYSGNTIYFGEGSWLTVV.

The chain combines TRBV19 with TRBJ2-1; the match to TRBD2 covers 12 bases. CDR3 length equals 18 residues. J lost 8 bases, V lost 0 bases, and 11 bases had no gene match. The germline V gene has CDR1 LNHDA and CDR2 SQIVND (reference sequence). CDR3: CASSIDRSSGRAFDEQFF. Here the CDR3 DNA reads TGTGCCAGTAGTATAGATAGGTCTAGCGGGAGGGCCTTCGATGAGCAGTTCTTC.

The rearrangement joins TRBV4-1 to TRBJ1-1; possibly TRBD1 for D (5 bases). The CDR3 is 16 amino acids. The V gene's germline CDR1 is MGHRA and CDR2 YSYEKL. V was clipped by 0 bases and J by 0 bases, with 11 bases between them. DNA of the CDR3: TGCGCCAGCAGCCAAGAGAAGGGGCAGGTGAACACTGAAGCTTTCTTT. Translating gives CASSQEKGQVNTEAFF.

The CDR3 sequence is CASSRSGYSSYEQYF. Here the CDR3 DNA reads TGTGCCAGCAGCCGTAGCGGGTACTCCTCCTACGAGCAGTACTTC. V usage is TRBV7-9 and J usage is TRBJ2-7, with TRBD2 matching over 7 bases. V was pared by 5 bases and J by 0 bases, with 7 bases of the junction left unmatched. The germline CDR1 and CDR2 sequences are SEHNR and FQNEAQ (reference sequence). The CDR3 is 15 amino acids.

The chain employs TRBV28 and TRBJ2-7; tentatively, D is TRBD2 (5 bases). Trimming removed 6 bases from V and 0 bases from J, with 15 bases in between. CDR3 length: 15 residues. Germline CDR1 is MDHEN and CDR2 is SYDVKM. As DNA, the CDR3 is TGTGCCAGCAGCCCACGCGGGCCGGTCTCCTACGAGCAGTACTTC. Its protein product is CASSPRGPVSYEQYF. The entire variable domain, with the rest obtained from reference TRBV28 and TRBJ2-7, is as follows: DVKVTQSSRYLVKRTGEKVFLECVQDMDHENMFWYRQDPGLGLRLIYFSYDVKMKEKGDIPEGYSVSREKKERFSLILESASTNQTSMYLCASSPRGPVSYEQYFGPGTRLTVT.

This rearrangement joins TRBV12-5 to TRBJ1-5; D gene uncertain. Germline V gene data show CDR1 as LGHNT and CDR2 as FRNRAP. The CDR3 spans 11 residues. The germline V and J ends were trimmed by 4 bases and 16 bases, with 14 bases remaining between them. The CDR3 nucleotides read TGTGCTAGTGGTTCAACCCCGTCCATACATTTT. Translation: CASGSTPSIHF.

This chain links TRBV7-6 with TRBJ2-7; D remains unclear. This CDR3 spans 12 amino acids. V lost 5 bases to trimming and J lost 2 bases, with 7 bases between them. The V gene's germline CDR1 is SGHVS and CDR2 FNYEAQ. The CDR3 bases are TGTGCCAGCAGCCACACTCCCTACGAGCAGTACTTC. It codes for CASSHTPYEQYF.

The chain recombines TRBV7-8 with TRBJ2-1; 9 bases map to TRBD2. The germline gives CDR1 SGHVS, CDR2 FQNEAQ. The trim removed 2 bases at V and 6 bases at J, leaving 5 bases unmatched. The CDR3 contains 15 residues. CDR3: CASSLTREGRNEQFF. CDR3 DNA: TGTGCCAGCAGCTTAACGCGGGAGGGCCGCAATGAGCAGTTCTTC.

The rearrangement links TRBV4-2 to TRBJ2-7; D gene uncertain. CDR3 length: 13 amino acids. CDR1 is LGHNA and CDR2 is YNFKEQ in the germline V gene. Trimming removed 3 bases at V and 0 bases at J, with 6 bases between. In DNA, the CDR3 is TGTGCCAGCAGCCACGGTGGCTCCTACGAGCAGTACTTC. Its protein is CASSHGGSYEQYF.